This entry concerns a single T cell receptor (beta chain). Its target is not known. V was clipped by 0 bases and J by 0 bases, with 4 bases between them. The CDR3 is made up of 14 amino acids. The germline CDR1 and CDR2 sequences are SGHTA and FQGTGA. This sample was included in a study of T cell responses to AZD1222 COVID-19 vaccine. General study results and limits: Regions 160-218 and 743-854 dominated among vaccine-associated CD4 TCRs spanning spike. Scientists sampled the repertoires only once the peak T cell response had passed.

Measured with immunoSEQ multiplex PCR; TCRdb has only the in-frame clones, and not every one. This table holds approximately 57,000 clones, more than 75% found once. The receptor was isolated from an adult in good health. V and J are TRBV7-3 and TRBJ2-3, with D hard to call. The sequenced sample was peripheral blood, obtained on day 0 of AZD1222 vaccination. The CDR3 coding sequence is TGTGCCAGCAGCTTAACCGGGAGCACAGATACGCAGTATTTT. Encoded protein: CASSLTGSTDTQYF.